This T cell receptor beta chain comes out of a study of blood T cell repertoires in COVID-19. Study at large: PBMCs, B-cell-depleted T cells, or T cells provided the cDNA or gDNA that made up the material.

Those enrolled, adults aged about 18 to 89 years, came from about two dozen US areas. Per the germline V gene, CDR1 is MNHEY and CDR2 is SMNVEV (reference sequence). This CDR3 spans 16 amino acids. The V and J ends lost 5 bases and 0 bases, in that order; junction bases with no gene match: 4. Clones were read by immunoSEQ multiplex PCR, and TCRdb kept only the in-frame ones, dropping some. Here the sample spans about 250,000 clones, 86% being singletons. The source is a man between 40 and 49 years old who had recovered from COVID-19. The specimen was PBMCs or T cells enriched from blood (not recorded which). This chain links TRBV27 with TRBJ2-1; 10 positions agree with TRBD2. CDR3 bases: TGTGCCAGCAGTCCAGGACTAGCGGTCTCCTACAATGAGCAGTTCTTC. This codes for CASSPGLAVSYNEQFF.